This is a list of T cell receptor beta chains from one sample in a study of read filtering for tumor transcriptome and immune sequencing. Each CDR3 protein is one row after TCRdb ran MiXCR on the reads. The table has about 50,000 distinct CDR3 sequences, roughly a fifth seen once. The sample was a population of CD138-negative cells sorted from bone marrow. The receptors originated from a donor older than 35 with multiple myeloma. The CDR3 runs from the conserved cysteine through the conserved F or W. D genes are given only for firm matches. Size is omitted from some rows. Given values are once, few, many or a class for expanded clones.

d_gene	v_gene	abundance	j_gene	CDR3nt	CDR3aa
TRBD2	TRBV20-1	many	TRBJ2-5	TGCAGTGCTAGACCTAGGTTGGGGGAGGGCCCGAAGACCCAGTACTTC	CSARPRLGEGPKTQYF
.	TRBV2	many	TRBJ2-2	TGTGCCAGCAGTGAAGGAAGGTACTCCTTTATCACCGGGGAGCTGTTTTTT	CASSEGRYSFITGELFF
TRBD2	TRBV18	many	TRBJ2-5	TGTGCCAGCTCACAACAGACTAGCGTGGGGGAGACCCAGTACTTC	CASSQQTSVGETQYF
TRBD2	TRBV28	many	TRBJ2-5	TGTGCCAGCAAGATCAGCGGGAGAGGCCAAGAGACCCAGTACTTC	CASKISGRGQETQYF
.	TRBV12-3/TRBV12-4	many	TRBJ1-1	TGTGCCAGCAGTTTCATAGTTAACACTGAAGCTTTCTTT	CASSFIVNTEAFF
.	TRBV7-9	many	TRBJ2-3	TGTGCCAGCAGCCGTTCAGGGGCAGATACGCAGTATTTT	CASSRSGADTQYF
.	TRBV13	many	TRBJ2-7	TGTGCCAGCAGCTTAGGCTACCCAGGCAACTATCACGAGCAGTACTTC	CASSLGYPGNYHEQYF
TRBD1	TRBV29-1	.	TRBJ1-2	TGCAGCGTTGATCGCCGACAGGGGGATTATTTC	CSVDRRQGDYF
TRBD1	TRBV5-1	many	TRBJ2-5	TGCGCCAGCAGCTCGACAGGGGTGGAGACCCAGTACTTC	CASSSTGVETQYF
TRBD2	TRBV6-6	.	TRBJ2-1	TGTGCCAGCAGCCTCCCAGGACTAGCGGGAGGTGGCAATTACAATGAGCAGTTCTTC	CASSLPGLAGGGNYNEQFF
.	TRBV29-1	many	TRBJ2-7	TGCAGCGTTGAGAGCTCGTGGGGGGCTGAGCAGTACTTC	CSVESSWGAEQYF
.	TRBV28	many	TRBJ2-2	TGTGCCAGCAGCCCAGGCGGGTCCACCGGGGAGCTGTTTTTT	CASSPGGSTGELFF
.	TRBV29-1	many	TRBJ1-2	TGCAGCGTTGAAGGGAGCCCGATCTATGGCTACACCTTC	CSVEGSPIYGYTF
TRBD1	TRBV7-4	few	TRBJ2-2	TGTGCCAGCAGCTCTGGGACAGGAGTATGTACCGGGGAGCTGTTTTTT	CASSSGTGVCTGELFF
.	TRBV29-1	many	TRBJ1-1	TGCAGCGTTGTTACGGGGATGAACACTGAAGCTTTCTTT	CSVVTGMNTEAFF
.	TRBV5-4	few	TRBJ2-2	TGTGCCAGCAGCTTGGTCGGGCTGAACACCGGGGAGCTGTTTTTT	CASSLVGLNTGELFF
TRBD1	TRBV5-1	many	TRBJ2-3	TGCGCCAGCAGCCTTTTACAGGGGGCAATCACAGATACGCAGTATTTT	CASSLLQGAITDTQYF
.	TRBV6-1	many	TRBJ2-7	TGTGCCAGCGGCGGGACCTCAACCTACGAGCAGTACTTC	CASGGTSTYEQYF
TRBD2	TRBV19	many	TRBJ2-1	TGTGCCAGTCAGGGAGGGAGGGGATACAATGAGCAGTTCTTC	CASQGGRGYNEQFF
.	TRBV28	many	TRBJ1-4	TGTGCCAGTTTCGGGGATGAAAAACTGTTTTTT	CASFGDEKLFF
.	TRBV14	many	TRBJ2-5	TGTGCCAGCAGCCAACCGGGACATCTCCAAGAGACCCAGTACTTC	CASSQPGHLQETQYF
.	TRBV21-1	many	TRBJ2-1	TGTGCCAGCAGCAAAGGGAAGGGGGCATGCGATGAGCAGTTCTTC	CASSKGKGACDEQFF
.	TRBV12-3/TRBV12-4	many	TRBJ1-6	TGTGCCAGCAGTTTAGGGACAGCTAATTCACCCCTCCACTTT	CASSLGTANSPLHF
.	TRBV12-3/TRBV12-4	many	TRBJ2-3	TGTGCCAGCAGTTTTGGGCCGGATCGAGATACGCAGTATTTT	CASSFGPDRDTQYF
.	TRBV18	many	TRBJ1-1	TGTGCCAGCTCACCTCGACCTGTGGGGAACACTGAAGCTTTCTTT	CASSPRPVGNTEAFF
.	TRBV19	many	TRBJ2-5	TGTGCCAGTAGTCTCTCAGAGGGAGCGAGACAAGAGACCCAGTACTTC	CASSLSEGARQETQYF
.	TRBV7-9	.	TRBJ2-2	TGTGCCAGCAATATGGGACTTCCCACCGGGGAGCTGTTTTTT	CASNMGLPTGELFF